A single sample gave rise to the 32 T cell receptor beta chains below, sequenced in a study of blood T cell repertoires in COVID-19. The protocol was immunoSEQ multiplex PCR, while the TCRdb copy is restricted to in-frame clones and leaves out a portion. The sample lists 45,000 to 55,000 clones; under 90% were seen once. The sequenced material came from peripheral blood. The receptor set was obtained from a human donor in a cohort sampled during active COVID-19.

The chain is built from TRBV18 and TRBJ1-1; perhaps TRBD1 as D (6 bases). CDR3 length: 14 amino acids. Germline CDR1 is KGHSH and CDR2 is LQKENI. V lost 5 bases and J lost 0, with 10 bases in between. This chain's CDR3 is CASSTDRMNTEAFF. The CDR3 region has the DNA TGTGCCAGCTCAACCGACAGGATGAACACTGAAGCTTTCTTT.

The chain combines TRBV7-9 with TRBJ2-7, with no clear D. The germline CDR1 and CDR2 sequences are SEHNR and FQNEAQ (reference sequence). The CDR3 runs to 12 residues. Trimming cost V 5 bases and J 7 bases, with 12 bases left between them. The CDR3 bases are TGTGCCAGCAGCGCCTCAGCGATGGAGCAGTACTTC. As protein: CASSASAMEQYF.

J is TRBJ1-1 and V is TRBV5-1, with D tentatively TRBD1 (6 bases). The CDR3 has 17 amino acids. V lost 0 bases, J lost 2 bases, and 17 bases lay in between. The germline gives CDR1 SGHRS, CDR2 YFSETQ. The CDR3 DNA reads TGCGCCAGCAGCTTGGGCCCCTCGACAGGTGATAACACTGAAGCTTTCTTT. Translated: CASSLGPSTGDNTEAFF.

The chain recombines TRBV19 with TRBJ2-5; D is possibly TRBD2 (5 bases). V lost 9 bases to trimming and J lost 5 bases, with 10 bases between them. Germline CDR1 and CDR2: LNHDA and SQIVND (reference sequence). This CDR3 has 11 residues. The CDR3 is CASAGVETQYF. CDR3 DNA sequence: TGTGCCAGCGCCGGGGTGGAGACCCAGTACTTC. The complete variable domain, with remaining parts taken from reference TRBV19 and TRBJ2-5, reads DGGITQSPKYLFRKEGQNVTLSCEQNLNHDAMYWYRQDPGQGLRLIYYSQIVNDFQKGDIAEGYSVSREKKESFPLTVTSAQKNPTAFYLCASAGVETQYFGPGTRLLVL.

This chain links TRBV29-1 with TRBJ2-7, with D maybe TRBD2 (5 bases). The ends were cut back, 0 bases at V and 2 bases at J, with 8 bases in the middle. The CDR3 has 13 amino acids. Germline CDR1 reads SQVTM; CDR2 reads ANQGSEA. CDR3 nucleotides: TGCAGCGTTGAAGAGCTAGCTACCTACGAGCAGTACTTC. It translates to CSVEELATYEQYF.

V usage is TRBV7-2 and J usage is TRBJ2-1; 11 nucleotides match TRBD2. CDR1 SGHTA and CDR2 FQGNSA come from the germline V gene. Unmatched junction bases numbered 4, after V lost 1 base and J lost 8 bases. This CDR3 is built from 15 residues. This CDR3 is CASSLVAGGSYEQFF. The DNA for the CDR3 is TGTGCCAGCAGCTTAGTAGCGGGAGGGTCCTATGAGCAGTTCTTC.

The V gene is TRBV7-8, the J gene TRBJ2-5, with TRBD2 identical over 7 bases. Germline lookup yields CDR1 SGHVS and CDR2 FQNEAQ. The junction had 9 bases not matched to a gene; V was cut back by 5 bases and J by 0 bases. The CDR3 runs 16 residues. The DNA for the CDR3 is TGTGCCAGCAGCCCCCAAGCGGGGCCGTACCAAGAGACCCAGTACTTC. Translating gives CASSPQAGPYQETQYF.

This clone was observed a few times. V gene TRBV6-5 combines with J gene TRBJ2-7, with 12 bases fitting TRBD1. Germline CDR1 and CDR2: MNHEY and SVGAGI. This CDR3 has 13 amino acids. V trimming: 11 bases; J trimming: 4 bases; junction bases outside the gene matches: 6. For the CDR3, the DNA is TGTGCCGTCCGGGGACAGGGGGCTTACGAGCAGTACTTC. Protein product: CAVRGQGAYEQYF.

Here the CDR3 DNA reads TGCGCCAGCAGCTCCAGAGCGGGGGACTACAATGAGCAGTTCTTC. Encoded protein: CASSSRAGDYNEQFF. The J gene is TRBJ2-1, the V gene TRBV5-1; 8 bases map to TRBD2. Germline CDR1 and CDR2: SGHRS and YFSETQ. This CDR3 region has 15 residues. The V and J ends lost 3 bases and 3 bases, in that order; junction bases with no gene match: 5. The variable domain in full, completed from reference TRBV5-1 and TRBJ2-1, reads KAGVTQTPRYLIKTRGQQVTLSCSPISGHRSVSWYQQTPGQGLQFLFEYFSETQRNKGNFPGRFSGRQFSNSRSEMNVSTLELGDSALYLCASSSRAGDYNEQFFGPGTRLTVL.

This rearrangement joins TRBV5-1 to TRBJ1-3, with D unclear. Germline-derived CDR1 and CDR2 are SGHRS and YFSETQ. Trimming cost V 4 bases and J 0 bases, with 14 bases left between them. There are 16 residues in the CDR3. As DNA, the CDR3 is TGCGCCAGCAGCCAGGCCCCTTTCAACTCTGGAAACACCATATATTTT. Amino acids: CASSQAPFNSGNTIYF.

This chain connects TRBV3-1 (or the pseudogene TRBV3-2) to TRBJ1-4; TRBD1 matches at 7 bases. The length of the CDR3 is 15 residues. Trimming at V came to 4 bases and at J to 7 bases, leaving 9 bases not matched to a gene. Germline V gives CDR1 LGHDT, CDR2 YNNKEL (reference sequence). The CDR3 DNA reads as TGTGCCAGCAGCCTCGGGACAGCGAGGGGTGAAAAACTGTTTTTT. Its protein is CASSLGTARGEKLFF.

The V call is TRBV19, the J call TRBJ2-5; 9 bases line up with TRBD1. CDR1 LNHDA and CDR2 SQIVND come from the germline V gene (reference sequence). J lost 4 bases, V lost 6 bases, and 9 bases had no gene match. The CDR3 totals 15 residues. The CDR3 nucleotides are TGTGCCAGTAGCACCCACGGGACAGGGCCAGAGACCCAGTACTTC. It yields the protein CASSTHGTGPETQYF.

This rearrangement joins TRBV27 to TRBJ2-5; TRBD2 agrees at 7 bases. Germline V CDR1 and CDR2: MNHEY, SMNVEV (reference sequence). V lost 6 bases to trimming and J lost 2 bases; unmatched junction nucleotides: 12. The CDR3 loop spans 16 amino acids. The CDR3 DNA follows: TGTGCCAGCAGGCGCGTAAGGGCTAGCGGTCAAGAGACCCAGTACTTC. This sequence encodes CASRRVRASGQETQYF.

The CDR3 is CASSTGTYEAFF. The CDR3 bases are TGTGCCAGCAGTACTGGGACATATGAAGCTTTCTTT. The rearrangement joins TRBV28 to TRBJ1-1; D is perhaps TRBD1 (6 bases). The V end was cut by 5 bases, the J end by 7 bases, with 11 bases between. The germline V gene has CDR1 MDHEN and CDR2 SYDVKM. This CDR3 is 12 amino acids long.

The chain employs TRBV29-1 and TRBJ1-2; 7 bases line up with TRBD1. Germline loops: CDR1 SQVTM, CDR2 ANQGSEA. This CDR3 contains 18 residues. V trimming: 1 base; J trimming: 1 base; junction bases outside the gene matches: 15. The DNA for the CDR3 is TGCAGCGTTGAAGGACCCCTCAACGGGACAGTCGGTAACTATGGCTACACCTTC. This sequence encodes CSVEGPLNGTVGNYGYTF.

The J gene is TRBJ1-4, the V gene TRBV28; D is uncertain. V lost 8 bases, J lost 8 bases, and 12 bases lay in between. Germline V gene data show CDR1 as MDHEN and CDR2 as SYDVKM. This CDR3 has 12 residues. CDR3 sequence: CASWGGEEKLFF. CDR3 nucleotide sequence: TGTGCCAGCTGGGGAGGAGAAGAAAAACTGTTTTTT. The entire variable domain, with the rest obtained from reference TRBV28 and TRBJ1-4, is as follows: DVKVTQSSRYLVKRTGEKVFLECVQDMDHENMFWYRQDPGLGLRLIYFSYDVKMKEKGDIPEGYSVSREKKERFSLILESASTNQTSMYLCASWGGEEKLFFGSGTQLSVL.

The chain is built from TRBV27 and TRBJ1-4; TRBD1 aligns across 12 bases. V was pared by 3 bases and J by 2 bases, with 4 bases of the junction left unmatched. Germline V gene data show CDR1 as MNHEY and CDR2 as SMNVEV (reference sequence). The CDR3 runs to 17 residues. The CDR3 region has the DNA TGTGCCAGCAGTTTTCGAGGGACAGGGGGCACTAATGAAAAACTGTTTTTT. Translation gives CASSFRGTGGTNEKLFF.

The chain combines TRBV5-1 with TRBJ2-7; 11 bases are a match to TRBD1. This CDR3 region has 14 residues. Germline loops: CDR1 SGHRS, CDR2 YFSETQ. The J segment lost 6 bases and the V segment lost 1 base, leaving 3 bases of the junction unmatched. CDR3 DNA: TGCGCCAGCAGCTTGCCGGACAGGGGGCGCGAGCAGTACTTC. This gives the protein CASSLPDRGREQYF.

V is TRBV5-4 and J is TRBJ2-5, with 8 bases aligning to TRBD1. Trimming at V came to 6 bases and at J to 7 bases, leaving 8 bases not matched to a gene. The CDR3 sequence is 13 residues long. CDR1 and CDR2 (germline): SGHNT, YYREEE (reference sequence). CDR3 coding DNA: TGTGCCAGCACCGCGGACAGGGTTGGGACCCAGTACTTC. Translating it yields CASTADRVGTQYF.

The gene calls are TRBV3-1 (or the pseudogene TRBV3-2) and TRBJ1-6; 9 positions agree with TRBD1. Trimming removed 3 bases from V and 7 bases from J; junction bases left unmatched: 7. Germline values: CDR1 LGHDT, CDR2 YNNKEL (reference sequence). The CDR3 totals 16 residues. This CDR3 reads CASSHLGTGLNSPLHF. The CDR3 DNA is TGTGCCAGCAGCCACCTCGGGACAGGGCTCAATTCACCCCTCCACTTT.

The chain links TRBV28 to TRBJ2-5; 8 positions agree with TRBD1. The V gene end was trimmed by 4 bases and the J gene end by 3 bases; junction bases not matched to a gene: 1. This CDR3 region has 13 residues. CDR1 is MDHEN and CDR2 is SYDVKM in the germline V gene. CDR3 coding DNA: TGTGCCAGCAGTTCAGGGGGCAAAGAGACCCAGTACTTC. Encoded protein: CASSSGGKETQYF.

V gene TRBV5-1 combines with J gene TRBJ2-1; 12 bases agree with TRBD2. The CDR3 sequence is 16 residues long. Unmatched junction bases numbered 11, after V lost 3 bases and J lost 10 bases. Germline V gene sequence: CDR1 SGHRS, CDR2 YFSETQ. Here the CDR3 reads CASSWGTSGRGREQFF. The CDR3, as DNA: TGCGCCAGCAGCTGGGGGACTAGCGGGCGAGGACGAGAGCAGTTCTTC. Full variable domain (outside the CDR3, taken from reference TRBV5-1 and TRBJ2-1): KAGVTQTPRYLIKTRGQQVTLSCSPISGHRSVSWYQQTPGQGLQFLFEYFSETQRNKGNFPGRFSGRQFSNSRSEMNVSTLELGDSALYLCASSWGTSGRGREQFFGPGTRLTVL.

The chain links TRBV5-6 to TRBJ1-1, with D possibly matching TRBD1 (5 bases). Germline CDR1 is SGHDT and CDR2 is YYEEEE. The CDR3 contains 14 residues. Deletions cut 3 bases from V and 3 bases from J, with 12 bases between. CDR3 in DNA: TGTGCCAGCAGCTCACGACAGCTAGACACTGAAGCTTTCTTT. Translated: CASSSRQLDTEAFF.

This chain uses TRBV6-5 with TRBJ1-5; perhaps TRBD1 as D (6 bases). The CDR3 totals 15 residues. The V end was cut by 5 bases, the J end by 7 bases, with 18 bases between. Germline V gene data show CDR1 as MNHEY and CDR2 as SVGAGI. CDR3 coding DNA: TGTGCCAGCAGTCCTACCGGGACACCCTTCCAGCCCCAGCATTTT. It yields the protein CASSPTGTPFQPQHF.

The rearrangement joins TRBV27 to TRBJ1-5; 7 bases are shared with TRBD1. From germline, CDR1 is MNHEY and CDR2 SMNVEV (reference sequence). After removal of 2 bases from V and 4 bases from J, the junction contained 2 bases not matched to a gene. This CDR3 region has 14 residues. The CDR3 here is CASSLRDRNQPQHF. Written as DNA, the CDR3 is TGTGCCAGCAGTTTACGGGACAGAAATCAGCCCCAGCATTTT.

CDR3 DNA sequence: TGTGCCAGCAGTGAATTCCTAGGGAGACCCTACGAGCAGTACTTC. Amino acid sequence: CASSEFLGRPYEQYF. V and J are TRBV6-1 and TRBJ2-7; weak D call: TRBD2 (5 bases). Germline lookup yields CDR1 MNHNS and CDR2 SASEGT. CDR3 length equals 15 residues. V lost 2 bases and J lost 2, with 13 bases in between.

This sequence joins TRBV25-1 and TRBJ1-1; the D gene is possibly TRBD1 (5 bases). V was shortened by 1 base and J by 11 bases, with 11 bases between the two germline ends. Germline-derived CDR1 and CDR2 are MGHDK and SYGVNS. The CDR3 extends over 12 amino acids. DNA for the CDR3: TGTGCCAGCAGTGAATTACCGGGGGGTGCTTTCTTT. This codes for CASSELPGGAFF. Combining the CDR3 with reference TRBV25-1 and TRBJ1-1 gives the whole variable domain EADIYQTPRYLVIGTGKKITLECSQTMGHDKMYWYQQDPGMELHLIHYSYGVNSTEKGDLSSESTVSRIRTEHFPLTLESARPSHTSQYLCASSELPGGAFFGQGTRLTVV.

The rearrangement joins TRBV15 to TRBJ2-6; no reliable D call. CDR3 size: 16 residues. Trimming pared 0 bases from V and 0 bases from J, leaving 6 bases between. Germline CDR1 reads LNHNV; CDR2 reads YYDKDF (reference sequence). The CDR3 reads CATSRDPSSGANVLTF. The CDR3 DNA reads TGTGCCACCAGCAGAGATCCGTCCTCTGGGGCCAACGTCCTGACTTTC.

The rearrangement links TRBV18 to TRBJ2-5; D is possibly TRBD1 (5 bases). V was pared by 3 bases and J by 3 bases, with 11 bases between. Germline CDR1 reads KGHSH; CDR2 reads LQKENI. CDR3 length: 14 amino acids. The chain's CDR3 is CASSPAGPEETQYF. CDR3 DNA sequence: TGTGCCAGCTCACCGGCAGGGCCTGAAGAGACCCAGTACTTC.

In this sample, this clone turned up once. V and J are TRBV3-1 (or the pseudogene TRBV3-2) and TRBJ2-5; possibly TRBD2 for D (6 bases). The germline CDR1 and CDR2 sequences are LGHDT and YNNKEL (reference sequence). Trimming cost V 4 bases and J 5 bases, with 11 bases left between them. CDR3 length equals 13 residues. The CDR3 loop reads CASSLGGRETQYF. DNA for the CDR3: TGTGCCAGCAGCCTCGGAGGGAGGGAGACCCAGTACTTC.

J is TRBJ1-5 and V is TRBV18; D not resolved. Germline CDR1 and CDR2: KGHSH and LQKENI. Trimming stripped 2 bases from V and 7 bases from J, with 12 bases between. The CDR3 consists of 14 residues. Written as DNA, the CDR3 is TGTGCCAGCTCACCAAGGCCAGGCGAACAGCCCCAGCATTTT. Protein: CASSPRPGEQPQHF. The variable domain in full, completed from reference TRBV18 and TRBJ1-5, reads NAGVMQNPRHLVRRRGQEARLRCSPMKGHSHVYWYRQLPEEGLKFMVYLQKENIIDESGMPKERFSAEFPKEGPSILRIQQVVRGDSAAYFCASSPRPGEQPQHFGDGTRLSIL.

The CDR3 here is CASSQSEEGRGRFGYGYTF. The CDR3 DNA is TGCGCCAGCAGTCAATCGGAGGAGGGCAGGGGGCGGTTCGGCTATGGCTACACCTTC. The chain links TRBV23-1 to TRBJ1-2, with 8 nucleotides matching TRBD1. TRBV23-1 is flagged as an ORF with uncertain function. The CDR3 runs to 19 residues. V lost 0 bases, J lost 4 bases, and 16 bases stayed unmatched.